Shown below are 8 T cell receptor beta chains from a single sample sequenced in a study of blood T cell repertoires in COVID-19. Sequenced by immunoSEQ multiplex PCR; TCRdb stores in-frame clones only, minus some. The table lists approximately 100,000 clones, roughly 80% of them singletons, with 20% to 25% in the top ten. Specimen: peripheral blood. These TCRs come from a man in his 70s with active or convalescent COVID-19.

The CDR3 spells CADPRGRQFF. CDR3 DNA sequence: TGTGCCGACCCCCGGGGTAGGCAGTTCTTC. J is TRBJ2-1 and V is TRBV12-3 or TRBV12-4; TRBD2 might be the D (5 bases). V lost 11 bases to trimming and J lost 12 bases, with 14 bases between them. CDR3 length: 10 amino acids.

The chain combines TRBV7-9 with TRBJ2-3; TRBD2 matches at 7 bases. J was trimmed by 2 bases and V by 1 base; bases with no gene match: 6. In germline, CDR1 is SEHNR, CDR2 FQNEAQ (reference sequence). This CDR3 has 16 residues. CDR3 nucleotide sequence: TGTGCCAGCAGCTTAGTAGTGGGGGGGACCACAGATACGCAGTATTTT. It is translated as CASSLVVGGTTDTQYF.

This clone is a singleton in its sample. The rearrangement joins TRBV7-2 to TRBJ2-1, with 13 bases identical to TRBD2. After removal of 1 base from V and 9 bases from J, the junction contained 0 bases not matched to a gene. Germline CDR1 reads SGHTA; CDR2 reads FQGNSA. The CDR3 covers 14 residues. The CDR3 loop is CASSLGTSGSEQFF. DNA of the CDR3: TGTGCCAGCAGCTTAGGGACTAGCGGGAGTGAGCAGTTCTTC.

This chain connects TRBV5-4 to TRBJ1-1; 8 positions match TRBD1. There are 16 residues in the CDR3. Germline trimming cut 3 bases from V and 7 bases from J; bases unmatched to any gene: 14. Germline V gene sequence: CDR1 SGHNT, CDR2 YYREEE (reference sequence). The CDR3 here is CASSYIGSTGGLEAFF. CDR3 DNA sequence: TGTGCCAGCAGCTATATAGGCTCTACAGGGGGTCTTGAAGCTTTCTTT. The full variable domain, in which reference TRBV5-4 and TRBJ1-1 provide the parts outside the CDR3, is ETGVTQSPTHLIKTRGQQVTLRCSSQSGHNTVSWYQQALGQGPQFIFQYYREEENGRGNFPPRFSGLQFPNYSSELNVNALELDDSALYLCASSYIGSTGGLEAFFGQGTRLTVV.

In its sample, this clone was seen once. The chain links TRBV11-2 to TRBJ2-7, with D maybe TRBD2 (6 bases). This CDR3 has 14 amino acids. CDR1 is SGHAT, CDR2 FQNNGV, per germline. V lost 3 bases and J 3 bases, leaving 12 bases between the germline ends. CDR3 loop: CASSLEGNLYEQYF. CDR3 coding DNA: TGTGCCAGCAGCTTGGAGGGGAATCTCTACGAGCAGTACTTC.

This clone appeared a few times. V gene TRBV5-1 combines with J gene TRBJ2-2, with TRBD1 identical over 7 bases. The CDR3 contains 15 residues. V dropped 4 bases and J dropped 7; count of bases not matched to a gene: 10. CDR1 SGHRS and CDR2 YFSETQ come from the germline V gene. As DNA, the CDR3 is TGCGCCAGCAGCACAGGGGCGCATGCTAGCGGGGAGCTGTTTTTT. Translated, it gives CASSTGAHASGELFF.

In DNA form, the CDR3 reads TGTGCCTGGAGTGTACTACTGAACACTGAAGCTTTCTTT. Encoded protein: CAWSVLLNTEAFF. V and J are TRBV30 and TRBJ1-1; D unresolved. Trimming left V 0 bases short and J 0 bases short, with 5 bases between. The CDR3 has 13 residues. Germline V gene sequence: CDR1 GTSNPN, CDR2 SVGIG (reference sequence).

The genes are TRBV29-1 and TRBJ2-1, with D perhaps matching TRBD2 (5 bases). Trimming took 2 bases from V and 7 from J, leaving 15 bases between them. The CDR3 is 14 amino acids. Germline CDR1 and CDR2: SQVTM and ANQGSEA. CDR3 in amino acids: CSVERELGWNEQFF. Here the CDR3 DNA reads TGCAGCGTTGAAAGGGAGTTGGGATGGAATGAGCAGTTCTTC.